This T cell receptor (beta chain) is drawn from a study of T-cell memory formation after mild COVID-19. The study, taken as a whole, reports: There was a balanced CD4/CD8 profile in clones contracting day 15 to 85, and later expanders leaned CD4+.

This clonotype was detected a few times. The antigen remains undetermined. Germline V CDR1 and CDR2: SGHTA, FQGTGA. Trimming removed 5 bases from V and 2 bases from J; junction bases left unmatched: 4. The CDR3 length is 14 residues. Each CDR3 protein gets one entry after TCRdb re-called the 5' RACE reads with MiXCR. The data hold roughly 450,000 distinct CDR3 sequences, with over 15% observed a single time. This clonotype was sampled from a man between 18 and 35 years old who had mild COVID-19 (a few samples of this study predate the infection). Cell type and time point are not known. The sample consisted of PBMCs or a T cell subset sorted from them (not recorded which). This chain uses TRBV7-3 with TRBJ2-3; TRBD1 aligns across 7 bases. CDR3 coding DNA: TGTGCCAGCAGCCCACAGGGGACCACAGATACGCAGTATTTT. Translating it yields CASSPQGTTDTQYF.